A selection of T cell receptor beta chains follows, all from one sample in a study of blood T cell repertoires in COVID-19. The table came from immunoSEQ multiplex PCR; TCRdb's copy has only in-frame clones and leaves some out. The table lists roughly 400,000 clones, approximately 90% of them singletons. The sequenced sample consisted of PBMCs or T cells enriched from blood (not recorded which). These receptors all stem from a woman aged 18-29 years who had been exposed to COVID-19. CDR3s include the opening cysteine and the closing phenylalanine or tryptophan. A D gene is named only where the DNA matches it firmly. A row's size may be missing; if present it is once, few, many or a size class.

d_call | clone_size | j_call | v_call | cdr3_aa | cdr3_nt
TRBD2 | . | TRBJ2-5 | TRBV19 | CASSISLAGGPGETQYF | TGTGCCAGTAGTATAAGCCTAGCGGGAGGGCCGGGAGAGACCCAGTACTTC
. | . | TRBJ2-5 | TRBV5-6 | CASSLELGAGETQYF | TGTGCCAGCAGCTTGGAACTGGGGGCCGGAGAGACCCAGTACTTC
TRBD1 | . | TRBJ1-3 | TRBV29-1 | CSVDGTGAGNTIYF | TGCAGCGTTGACGGGACAGGGGCCGGAAACACCATATATTTT
. | . | TRBJ2-7 | TRBV28 | CATQSETVLYEQYF | TGTGCCACCCAGAGCGAGACAGTACTCTACGAGCAGTACTTC
. | . | TRBJ2-3 | TRBV5-1 | CASSTRYSGKRDTDTQYF | TGCGCCAGCAGCACCAGATATAGCGGCAAGAGGGACACAGATACGCAGTATTTT
TRBD2 | . | TRBJ2-7 | TRBV18 | CASSPGLAVNEQYF | TGTGCCAGCTCACCGGGACTAGCGGTTAACGAGCAGTACTTC
TRBD1 | . | TRBJ2-2 | TRBV13 | CASSLSPTGVDTGELFF | TGTGCCAGCAGCTTATCCCCCACAGGGGTGGACACCGGGGAGCTGTTTTTT
. | . | TRBJ2-7 | TRBV5-1 | CASSRRANPGLGQDPYEQYF | TGCGCCAGCAGCCGCCGTGCCAATCCGGGACTAGGACAGGATCCCTACGAGCAGTACTTC
. | once | TRBJ1-3 | TRBV7-8 | CASSPGGVGFSSGNTIYF | TGTGCCAGCAGCCCGGGGGGGGTGGGCTTCAGCTCTGGAAACACCATATATTTT
. | . | TRBJ2-1 | TRBV5-1 | CASSFTLTLNNEQFF | TGCGCCAGCAGCTTTACACTAACTCTCAACAATGAGCAGTTCTTC
TRBD1 | . | TRBJ2-3 | TRBV18 | CASSREQGSTDTQYF | TGTGCCAGCTCACGGGAACAGGGGTCCACAGATACGCAGTATTTT
. | . | TRBJ1-2 | TRBV29-1 | CSVGPGQTAYGYTF | .
. | . | TRBJ2-7 | TRBV13 | CASSFPSASYEQYF | TGTGCCAGCAGCTTCCCCAGTGCTTCCTACGAGCAGTACTTC
. | . | TRBJ1-5 | TRBV30 | CAWSPGGNQPQHF | TGTGCCTGGTCCCCGGGGGGCAATCAGCCCCAGCATTTT
. | . | TRBJ1-5 | TRBV4-1 | CPSSQDGGGLGQPQHF | TGCCCCAGCAGCCAAGACGGGGGGGGGCTAGGGCAGCCCCAGCATTTT
TRBD2 | . | TRBJ2-5 | TRBV5-1 | CASSLRGGGILVETQYF | TGCGCCAGCAGCTTGCGAGGCGGGGGGATATTAGTAGAGACCCAGTACTTC
TRBD2 | . | TRBJ2-1 | TRBV5-4 | CASSLGGASGRVKQFF | TGTGCCAGCAGCTTGGGAGGGGCTAGCGGGAGAGTTAAGCAGTTCTTC
. | many | TRBJ1-1 | TRBV6-4 | CASSERVGSTEAFF | TGTGCCAGCAGTGAGAGGGTAGGAAGCACTGAAGCTTTCTTT
. | . | TRBJ2-2 | TRBV11-1 | CASSPRGGTNTGELFF | TGTGCCAGCAGCCCAAGAGGGGGTACGAACACCGGGGAGCTGTTTTTT
TRBD1 | . | TRBJ1-1 | TRBV6-5 | CASSPDRGHGEAFF | TGTGCCAGCAGCCCGGACAGGGGGCATGGTGAAGCTTTCTTT
. | . | TRBJ1-3 | TRBV7-2 | CASSLIPGDSGNTIYF | TGTGCCAGCAGCTTGATTCCGGGGGACTCTGGAAACACCATATATTTT
. | . | TRBJ1-5 | TRBV19 | CASTQGALPQHF | TGTGCCAGTACCCAGGGCGCCTTGCCCCAGCATTTT
. | . | TRBJ1-1 | TRBV4-2 | CASSQGVSDTEAFF | TGTGCCAGCAGCCAAGGAGTGTCGGACACTGAAGCTTTCTTT
. | . | TRBJ2-5 | TRBV5-1 | CASSLGRAGETQYF | TGCGCCAGCAGCTTAGGGCGTGCGGGGGAGACCCAGTACTTC
. | . | TRBJ2-5 | TRBV11-2 | CASRPLEPQETQYF | TGTGCCAGCAGACCACTAGAGCCCCAAGAGACCCAGTACTTC
TRBD1 | . | TRBJ2-7 | TRBV24-1 | CATSGTGQVPYEQYF | TGTGCCACCTCGGGTACGGGACAGGTTCCCTACGAGCAGTACTTC
. | once | TRBJ2-2 | TRBV30 | CAWSWDLSFGGFELFF | TGTGCCTGGAGTTGGGACCTTTCATTTGGGGGCTTTGAGCTGTTTTTT
. | . | TRBJ2-2 | TRBV25-1 | CASSGRSTGELFF | TGTGCCAGCAGTGGCCGGAGCACCGGGGAGCTGTTTTTT
TRBD2 | . | TRBJ2-1 | TRBV3-1/TRBV3-2 | CASSQIRLALYNEQFF | TGTGCCAGCAGCCAAATTCGACTAGCCCTCTACAATGAGCAGTTCTTC
TRBD2 | . | TRBJ2-1 | TRBV7-2 | CASSLEGSGGDNEQFF | TGTGCCAGCAGCTTAGAGGGTAGCGGGGGGGACAATGAGCAGTTCTTC
TRBD2 | once | TRBJ2-7 | TRBV28 | CATRLAGEQYF | TGTGCCACCCGACTAGCGGGAGAGCAGTACTTC
TRBD1 | few | TRBJ1-2 | TRBV5-4 | CASSSKQGAAYGYTF | TGTGCCAGCAGCTCCAAACAGGGGGCCGCCTATGGCTACACCTTC
TRBD1 | . | TRBJ1-6 | TRBV13 | CASSLTGDNSPLHF | TGTGCCAGCAGCCTGACAGGGGATAATTCACCCCTCCACTTT